A single sample gave rise to the 2 T cell receptor beta chains below, sequenced in a study of breast tumors, draining lymph nodes, adjacent tissues. TCRdb analysed the multiplex PCR reads with MiXCR anew, one entry per CDR3 protein. This sample has approximately 130,000 distinct CDR3 sequences, with 21% found just once. Samples came from axillary lymph nodes draining the breast cancer. Sample: axillary lymph node tissue. All receptors derive from a female donor with breast cancer. Some clones in this sample may be carry-over from other donors' samples.

This clonotype was seen at least ten times. The J gene is TRBJ2-7, the V gene TRBV5-1; TRBD2 agrees at 11 bases. Per the germline V gene, CDR1 is SGHRS and CDR2 is YFSETQ. V shed 0 bases, J shed 1 base, and the junction held 6 bases outside the gene matches. The CDR3 has 17 residues. The CDR3 reads CASSLGTGTSGSYEQYF. CDR3 bases: TGCGCCAGCAGCTTGGGAACCGGGACTAGCGGTTCCTACGAGCAGTACTTC.

There are a few counts of this clonotype. The gene calls are TRBV4-1 and TRBJ2-2; no clear D gene. Germline V gene sequence: CDR1 MGHRA, CDR2 YSYEKL. Trimming cost V 1 base and J 9 bases, with 12 bases left between them. The CDR3 extends over 14 amino acids. CDR3 sequence (DNA): TGCGCCAGCAGCCAAGGTCCTAGAATTCGGGAGCTGTTTTTT. Translation gives CASSQGPRIRELFF.